Listed below are T cell receptor beta chains from one sample, sequenced in a study of T cell repertoires in cytomegalovirus infection. Via MiXCR, TCRdb re-called the reads, giving one row per CDR3 protein. In the table there are around 500,000 distinct CDR3 sequences, 42% of which are singletons. The antigens for these receptors are not known. This sample comprised cultured PBMCs, obtained from culture after CMV antigen stimulation. These receptors originate from a human donor in good health (CMV status not recorded). Some clones in this sample may be carry-over from other donors' samples. Each CDR3 is given with its conserved first and last residue. D genes are given only for firm matches. Not every row has a clone size; where given, it reads once, few, many or a size class.

>TRBJ2-3|-|-|TRBV20-1
CSARLQTTDTQYF
TGCAGTGCTAGACTACAGACCACAGATACGCAGTATTTT
>TRBJ2-7|-|-|TRBV5-5
CASSLTTGVYEQYF
TGTGCCAGCAGCTTGACTACAGGTGTCTACGAGCAGTACTTC
>TRBJ2-7|-|TRBD1|TRBV4-1
CASRTIPGQVICEQYF
TGCGCCAGCAGAACAATTCCGGGACAGGTTATCTGCGAGCAGTACTTC
>TRBJ1-3|few|-|TRBV12-3/TRBV12-4
CASSYAVSGNTIYF
TGTGCCAGCAGTTACGCCGTCTCTGGAAACACCATATATTTT
>TRBJ2-1|few|-|TRBV20-1
CSARDGRSSYNEQFF
TGCAGTGCTAGAGATGGCCGGAGCTCCTACAATGAGCAGTTCTTC
>TRBJ1-1|few|-|TRBV2
CASRRRPGVNTEAFF
TGTGCCAGCAGAAGAAGGCCGGGAGTGAACACTGAAGCTTTCTTT
>TRBJ1-1|-|-|TRBV4-2
CASSRRDSEAFF
TGTGCCAGCAGCCGAAGGGACTCTGAAGCTTTCTTT
>TRBJ1-6|-|TRBD1|TRBV2
CASTQGAWDSPLHF
TGTGCCAGCACCCAGGGGGCCTGGGATTCACCCCTCCACTTT
>TRBJ2-4|-|TRBD1|TRBV2
CASSGDRENIQYF
TGTGCCAGCAGTGGGGACAGGGAAAACATTCAGTACTTC
>TRBJ1-2|few|-|TRBV11-2
CASSPKGTHLGYTF
TGTGCCAGCAGCCCTAAAGGGACCCACCTTGGCTACACCTTC
>TRBJ2-1|-|-|TRBV19
CASSLSAGGNEQFF
TGTGCCAGTAGTTTGTCCGCCGGAGGTAATGAGCAGTTCTTC
>TRBJ2-3|-|-|TRBV6-6
CASSWTVIDTQYF
TGTGCCAGCAGTTGGACCGTCATAGATACGCAGTATTTT
>TRBJ2-3|-|TRBD2|TRBV7-2
CATAGGGGTDTQYF
TGTGCCACCGCCGGGGGGGGCGGCACAGATACGCAGTATTTT
>TRBJ2-1|-|TRBD2|TRBV5-4
CASSAVAWGGPDNEQFF
TGTGCCAGCAGCGCCGTTGCGTGGGGAGGGCCGGACAATGAGCAGTTCTTC
>TRBJ1-2|once|-|TRBV4-2
CASSQEEQANYGYTF
TGTGCCAGCAGCCAAGAGGAACAGGCTAACTATGGCTACACCTTC
>TRBJ2-3|few|TRBD1|TRBV20-1
CSAIPGQGTTDTQYF
TGCAGTGCTATTCCGGGACAGGGGACGACAGATACGCAGTATTTT
>TRBJ2-4|-|TRBD1|TRBV7-2
CASSPRGPKNIQYF
TGTGCCAGCAGCCCCAGGGGGCCCAAAAACATTCAGTACTTC
>TRBJ1-5|-|TRBD1|TRBV7-2
CASSLVGTENNQPQHF
TGTGCCAGCAGCTTAGTCGGGACAGAGAACAATCAGCCCCAGCATTTT
>TRBJ2-3|few|-|TRBV20-1
CSAPRQATDTQYF
TGCAGTGCCCCAAGACAGGCCACAGATACGCAGTATTTT
>TRBJ2-7|-|-|TRBV7-8
CASSARIALYEQYF
TGTGCCAGCAGCGCGAGAATAGCACTGTACGAGCAGTACTTC
>TRBJ2-1|few|TRBD2|TRBV11-2
CASSLLAGPLYNEQFF
TGTGCCAGCAGCCTATTAGCGGGACCTTTATACAATGAGCAGTTCTTC
>TRBJ2-3|-|-|TRBV7-2
CASSTQAGADTQYF
TGTGCCAGCAGCACTCAAGCTGGGGCAGATACGCAGTATTTT
>TRBJ1-2|-|TRBD1|TRBV7-2
CASSLRGQGARGYTF
TGTGCCAGCAGCTTAAGGGGACAGGGGGCGCGAGGCTACACCTTC
>TRBJ1-2|few|-|TRBV7-2
CASSLSPPPDGYTF
TGTGCCAGCAGCTTATCCCCTCCCCCTGACGGCTACACCTTC
>TRBJ2-2|-|-|TRBV7-8
CASSYARIFGELFF
TGTGCCAGCAGCTATGCTAGGATATTCGGGGAGCTGTTTTTT
>TRBJ1-2|-|TRBD1|TRBV19
CASSIGGQAQYGYTF
TGTGCCAGTAGTATAGGAGGACAGGCTCAATATGGCTACACCTTC
>TRBJ2-5|-|-|TRBV11-2
CASSPPSEYQETQYF
TGTGCCAGCAGCCCTCCCTCGGAGTACCAAGAGACCCAGTACTTC
>TRBJ2-7|many|TRBD2|TRBV7-2
CASSLSGVAYEQYF
TGTGCCAGCAGCCTCAGCGGGGTCGCCTACGAGCAGTACTTC
>TRBJ2-7|-|TRBD2|TRBV19
CASSIGGGSTYEQYF
TGTGCCAGTAGTATAGGGGGCGGGAGCACGTACGAGCAGTACTTC
>TRBJ2-3|-|-|TRBV20-1
CSARDFQGRSTDTQYF
TGCAGTGCTAGAGATTTTCAAGGCAGGAGCACAGATACGCAGTATTTT
>TRBJ1-1|-|-|TRBV27
CASRTILNTEAFF
TGTGCCAGCCGGACGATTTTGAACACTGAAGCTTTCTTT